Here is one T cell receptor (beta chain) with its context. This clonotype appeared many times. The clone's antigen remains unknown. Qualities for individual bases were not recorded, and no much larger clone is one base off. CDR1 and CDR2 are read off the germline V gene as MDHEN and SYDVKM. Measured from the cysteine to the phenylalanine, the CDR3 is 12 residues long. Just the 36-base CDR3 DNA is kept, in frame starting at base 1. Trimming takes 1 base from V and 7 bases from J, and the germline ends sit 5 bases apart. The sample's time point label, in plain terms: newly diagnosed GD, antithyroid drugs for less than 3 months. For both TCR sequencing and RNA sequencing, RNA was extracted from PBMCs in TRIzol. Graves' disease was diagnosed according to American Thyroid Association guidelines. The patients came from an endocrinology department in Xi'an, China. Each patient gave approximately 8.8 milliliters of peripheral blood, collected in an EDTA anticoagulant tube. Ficoll Paque Plus density gradient separation was used to isolate PBMCs, and no further T cell sorting was performed. An Agilent 2100 Bioanalyzer and agarose gel were used to check RNA quality, while a NanoDrop 2000 measured RNA concentration.

Library preparation used multiplex PCR. Sequencing used an Illumina HiSeq 4000. To build TCR beta libraries, CDR3 regions were amplified by Arm-PCR using iRepertoire HTBI primers. Before sequencing, the PCR products went through gel purification. Under the source paper's analysis protocol: A total of around 59 TRBV and some 15 TRBJ segments were identified across samples and were used for gene usage analysis of CDR3 amino acid clonotypes. Filtered high-quality paired reads were merged into contigs using COPE and FqMerger. BLAST was used to align contigs to IMGT TRBV, TRBD and TRBJ reference genes, and CDR3 was defined according to IMGT. Any clonotype with a frequency above 0.1% was classified as a highly expanded clone. Repertoire diversity was measured by Shannon entropy, and V-J evenness by the Gini coefficient. A clonotype was considered public if more than one individual shared it. TCRdb reprocessed the public reads (quality trimming at Q25 with fastp, clone calling with MiXCR) and kept in-frame beta chains. Entries that share a CDR3 protein sequence are merged under the most common genes and DNA. TCRdb, not the original authors, processed these V and J calls. The sample yields roughly 610,000 distinct CDR3 sequences; 15% to 20% were counted once. Together, the top ten hold 15% to 20% of the sample.

This sample was included in a study of regulatory T cells in long-lasting Graves disease (dated by TCRdb to the early 2020s). Regarding the research as a whole: Newly diagnosed Graves' disease patients had taken antithyroid drugs for less than 3 months. Peripheral blood TCR sequencing and RNA sequencing compared persistent Graves' disease patients with newly diagnosed Graves' disease patients. The study took place in China and was registered as a clinical trial. TCR sequencing covered roughly 13 persistent and 20 or so newly diagnosed Graves' disease patients, about 35 samples in total. Points the paper makes about the study in general: Peripheral blood alone was examined, since thyroid tissue, which constituted the primary lesion, could not be accessed. The authors acknowledged the small sample size as a limitation that may reduce accuracy. Compared with newly diagnosed patients, patients with persistent Graves' disease had lower TCR Shannon entropy and fewer highly expanded clones, which suggests clonal expansion. TRBV28, TRBJ1-2 and TRBJ2-5 were preferentially used in persistent disease, while TRBV20-1 and TRBJ2-1 were favored in newly diagnosed disease. Patients with persistent disease shared more public clonotypes (under 3,000) than newly diagnosed patients did (more than 900). Only the TCR beta chain was sequenced and analyzed.

These same records also appear under a second study, on T cells in Graves' hyperthyroidism and ophthalmopathy. The second investigation adds: Graves' hyperthyroidism was defined as stable when no progression to ophthalmopathy occurred over 18 months of follow-up. Hyperthyroidism patients were newly diagnosed, had a disease duration of under 2 months, and were aged 18 to 65 years. Any patient with an uncontrolled infection, another autoimmune disease, pregnancy or lactation was excluded. Diagnoses were based on clinical symptoms, serum thyroxine and TRAb, thyroid ultrasound and orbital computed tomography. A first-round RT-PCR of the TCR CDR3 used the HTBI primer set with the Qiagen OneStep RT-PCR kit. Most expanded thyroid clonotypes (frequency above 0.001) were also found in blood, which suggests that blood repertoires may mirror thyroid immune responses. A model built on a 13 V-J signature distinguished ophthalmopathy from stable hyperthyroidism, reaching about 89% sensitivity and about 81% specificity in cross-validation and 80%/75% in testing. In validation, progression to ophthalmopathy was predicted by the model with around 71% sensitivity and about 72% specificity, a median of roughly six months before onset. To identify distinguishing TCR V-J signatures, a discovery cohort of around 100 patients was used, comprising 40 to 45 with Graves' ophthalmopathy and roughly 60 with stable Graves' hyperthyroidism. Prospective prediction of ophthalmopathy was tested in an independent validation cohort of approximately 19 hyperthyroidism patients and some 17 patients who later progressed to ophthalmopathy. The 100 discovery patients were randomly divided into training and test sets at a 7:3 ratio. In addition, the study compared T-cell repertoires in thyroid tissue and in blood from roughly six Graves' hyperthyroidism patients. Once sampling was done, hyperthyroidism patients were given methimazole at a starting dose of 30 mg daily, whereas ophthalmopathy patients were given high-dose intravenous methylprednisolone. A second multiplex PCR round built the libraries, followed by size selection and purification. Libraries were sequenced paired-end with 100 bp reads on an Illumina HiSeq2000. SOAPnuke was used to process the raw data, throwing out any read that contained adapters or uncalled bases, had a mean Phred below 15, or lacked an exact constant-primer or identifier match. COPE v1.2.5 was used to merge the high-quality paired reads, and each unique nucleotide sequence was defined as a clonotype. MiTCR v1.1 was used to align clonotypes to the IMGT TRBV, TRBD and TRBJ reference segments. Analysis was restricted to V-J combinations with a frequency above 0.0001, which covered approximately 99% of repertoires. The TCS score was defined as the ratio of F50 (clonal expansion) to E x V (chaos), calculated using BLOSUM62-based TCRdist between CDR3 peptides within each V-J. Welch's t-statistics and random forest reduced 500 to 550 V-J features to 10 to 15, which were used in a naive Bayes classifier (R e1071). No statistical method was used to fix the sample size in advance, and group allocation was not hidden from the investigators. The paper reports TCR Vbeta CDR3 sequencing of approximately 140 peripheral blood samples: some 44 ophthalmopathy, fewer than 80 hyperthyroidism and around 17 progressor patients.

The specimen was peripheral blood mononuclear cells (PBMCs), collected at new diagnosis, from a patient treated with antithyroid drugs. The rearrangement combines TRBV28 with TRBJ1-5, with the D segment identity uncertain. The source of this sequence is a woman under 40 with Graves disease. Donor details come from another sample of the same person, matched by shared clones. The CDR3 region has the sequence CASSLFPQPQHF. The nucleotide sequence reads as follows: TGTGCCAGCAGTTTATTTCCGCAGCCCCAGCATTTT.